The source of this TCR beta chain is a study of cytomegalovirus exposure and HLA in healthy donors. Study-wide results and caveats: Analysis was performed later, and it showed HLA-associated TCR beta chains to be more clonally expanded than equally common others. Most sequenced TCRs were rare (though some public TCRs occurred in many donors).

PCR primers comprised 60 Vbeta and 13 Jbeta primers. Repertoires were generated with immunoSEQ multiplex PCR, while TCRdb's copy carries only in-frame clones and drops some. The data contain about 160,000 clones, around 76% of them singletons. A few counts support this clone. The antigen remains undetermined. The sample was PBMCs. This sequence was found in a girl aged 10 to 17 in good health and CMV-seropositive.

The CDR3 reads CASSQDFDRRNEQYF. The DNA of the CDR3 is TGCGCCAGCAGCCAAGATTTTGACAGGCGCAACGAGCAGTACTTC. The chain employs TRBV4-1 and TRBJ2-7; D is possibly TRBD1 (6 bases). Germline CDR1 is MGHRA and CDR2 is YSYEKL. Between the trimmed V and J ends, which lost 0 bases and 5 bases, there was a span of 14 bases. The CDR3 extends over 15 amino acids.